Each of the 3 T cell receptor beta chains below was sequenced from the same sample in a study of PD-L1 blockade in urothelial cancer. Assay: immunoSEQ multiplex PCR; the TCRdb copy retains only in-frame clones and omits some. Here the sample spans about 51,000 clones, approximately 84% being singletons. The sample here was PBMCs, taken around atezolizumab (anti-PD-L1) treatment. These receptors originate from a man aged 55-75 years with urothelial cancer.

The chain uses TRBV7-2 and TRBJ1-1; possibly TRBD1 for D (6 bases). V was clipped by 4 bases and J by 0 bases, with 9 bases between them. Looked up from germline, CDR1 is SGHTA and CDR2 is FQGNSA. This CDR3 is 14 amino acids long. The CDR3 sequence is CASSYGTLNTEAFF. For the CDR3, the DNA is TGTGCCAGCAGCTATGGGACATTGAACACTGAAGCTTTCTTT. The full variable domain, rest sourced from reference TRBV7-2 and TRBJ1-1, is GAGVSQSPSNKVTEKGKDVELRCDPISGHTALYWYRQSLGQGLEFLIYFQGNSAPDKSGLPSDRFSAERTGGSVSTLTIQRTQQEDSAVYLCASSYGTLNTEAFFGQGTRLTVV.

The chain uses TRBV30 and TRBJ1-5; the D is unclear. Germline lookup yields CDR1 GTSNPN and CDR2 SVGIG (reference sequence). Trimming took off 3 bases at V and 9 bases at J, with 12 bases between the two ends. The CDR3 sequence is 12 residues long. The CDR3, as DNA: TGTGCCTGGAGCACTAAAGGCTGGCCCCAGCATTTT. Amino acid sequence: CAWSTKGWPQHF.

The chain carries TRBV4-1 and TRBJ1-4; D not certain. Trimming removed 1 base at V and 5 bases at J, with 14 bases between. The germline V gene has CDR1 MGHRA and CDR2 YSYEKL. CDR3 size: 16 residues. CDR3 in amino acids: CASSQGKAGDNEKLFF. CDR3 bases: TGCGCCAGCAGCCAAGGAAAGGCGGGAGACAATGAAAAACTGTTTTTT.